The entry below describes one TCR beta chain. The antigen is undetermined. This sample was included in a study of T cell repertoires and Cas9 in healthy adults. For the study at large: Characterization of SpCas9-reactive CD4 and CD8 T cells covered multi-effector potency, cytotoxicity and lineage.

Whole-study results and caveats: SpCas9-reactive effector T cells were reportedly restrained in vitro by SpCas9-reactive regulatory T cells.

Here immunoSEQ multiplex PCR was the method, and the copy in TCRdb shows in-frame clones only, minus some. The table shows 20,000 to 25,000 clones, with roughly 90% occurring only once. The germline V and J ends were trimmed by 5 bases and 5 bases, with 19 bases remaining between them. The CDR3 runs to 16 residues. CDR1 and CDR2 (germline): SEHNR, FQNEAQ (reference sequence). The material sequenced was CD4+ effector T cells (CD127+, CD25-, CD137-, CD154-) from PBMCs; culture status not recorded. V and J are TRBV7-9 and TRBJ1-5; TRBD1 is a possible D gene (5 bases). The source is a human donor in good health. CDR3 region: CASSPDGWRGDQPQHF. CDR3 DNA sequence: TGTGCCAGCAGCCCCGACGGTTGGAGGGGAGATCAGCCCCAGCATTTT.